The 24 T cell receptor beta chains in this list originate from one sample, sequenced in a study of blood T cell repertoires in COVID-19. Sequencing used immunoSEQ multiplex PCR; TCRdb keeps in-frame clones, though not all of them. The repertoire holds around 150,000 clones, around 81% seen once, with 8% to 13% in the top ten. The sample comprised peripheral blood. Source of these receptors: a man aged 55 to 69 with active or convalescent COVID-19.

The chain links TRBV13 to TRBJ2-3; D is possibly TRBD1 (7 bases). There are 17 residues in the CDR3. Germline V gene lookup returns CDR1 PRHDT and CDR2 FYEKMQ (reference sequence). Trimming took off 4 bases at V and 2 bases at J, with 19 bases between the two ends. This chain's CDR3 is CASSSRWGDRDTDTQYF. CDR3 DNA sequence: TGTGCCAGCAGCTCCCGGTGGGGGGACAGAGACACAGATACGCAGTATTTT.

With respect to this clone: The same CDR3 is also encoded by other DNA sequences in this sample. The CDR3 sequence: CASSLQANTEAFF. The CDR3 region has the DNA TGTGCCAGCAGCTTGCAGGCTAACACTGAAGCTTTCTTT. V and J are TRBV7-9 and TRBJ1-1; D not certain. V was trimmed by 3 bases and J by 2 bases, leaving 7 bases between them. This CDR3 spans 13 amino acids. In germline, CDR1 is SEHNR, CDR2 FQNEAQ (reference sequence). Combining the CDR3 with reference TRBV7-9 and TRBJ1-1 gives the whole variable domain DTGVSQNPRHKITKRGQNVTFRCDPISEHNRLYWYRQTLGQGPEFLTYFQNEAQLEKSRLLSDRFSAERPKGSFSTLEIQRTEQGDSAMYLCASSLQANTEAFFGQGTRLTVV.

This CDR3 is CASSLLLAGSTDTQYF. The CDR3 bases are TGTGCCAGCAGCTTGCTACTAGCGGGAAGCACAGATACGCAGTATTTT. V usage is TRBV5-4 and J usage is TRBJ2-3; 10 bases match TRBD2. Germline assignment: CDR1 SGHNT and CDR2 YYREEE (reference sequence). This CDR3 comprises 16 residues. With 1 base clipped from V and 0 bases from J, the junction kept 2 bases outside the gene matches.

The genes are TRBV5-6 and TRBJ1-4; 8 bases match TRBD1. This CDR3 has 15 amino acids. Losses at the gene ends were 0 bases for V and 8 bases for J; bases not matched to a gene: 6. CDR1 SGHDT and CDR2 YYEEEE come from the germline V gene. The CDR3 DNA follows: TGTGCCAGCAGCTTGGGGACAGGGTTAGGCGAAAAACTGTTTTTT. Translation gives CASSLGTGLGEKLFF.

This chain joins TRBV7-6 and TRBJ2-2; 11 bases align to TRBD2. V lost 5 bases and J lost 1; bases outside the gene matches: 3. The CDR3 loop spans 16 amino acids. The germline CDR1 and CDR2 sequences are SGHVS and FNYEAQ. The DNA for the CDR3 is TGTGCCAGCAGCCCACTAGCGGGGGAGAACACCGGGGAGCTGTTTTTT. Encoded protein: CASSPLAGENTGELFF.

The chain is built from TRBV5-1 and TRBJ2-2, with a weak D call TRBD2 (5 bases). Germline V gene sequence: CDR1 SGHRS, CDR2 YFSETQ. CDR3 length: 16 residues. V lost 0 bases and J lost 3, with 12 bases in between. CDR3: CASSLVGSTHTGELFF. The CDR3 region has the DNA TGCGCCAGCAGCTTGGTGGGGAGTACGCACACCGGGGAGCTGTTTTTT.

This sequence joins TRBV6-4 and TRBJ1-5; the D is unclear. This CDR3 is built from 13 residues. V shed 2 bases and J shed 7 bases, with 9 bases lying between them. From germline, CDR1 is MRHNA and CDR2 SNTAGT. The CDR3 protein is CASSDPQHQPQHF. The CDR3, as DNA: TGTGCCAGCAGTGACCCTCAACACCAGCCCCAGCATTTT.

The V gene is TRBV6-5, the J gene TRBJ1-1, with 7 bases aligning to TRBD1. Germline CDR1 reads MNHEY; CDR2 reads SVGAGI. This CDR3 contains 15 residues. The junction had 4 bases not matched to a gene; V was cut back by 1 base and J by 2 bases. The CDR3 DNA follows: TGTGCCAGCAGTTACTTACAGGGGAGAAACACTGAAGCTTTCTTT. Translated, it gives CASSYLQGRNTEAFF.

This clone came up a few times. This sequence joins TRBV12-3 or TRBV12-4 and TRBJ1-5; unclear D gene. The CDR3 is 13 amino acids. V was pared by 7 bases and J by 4 bases, with 11 bases between. CDR3: CASKGDLNQPQHF. The CDR3 nucleotides read TGTGCCAGCAAAGGAGACTTAAATCAGCCCCAGCATTTT.

This rearrangement joins TRBV4-1 to TRBJ1-5; a possible D gene is TRBD1 (6 bases). Germline V gene data show CDR1 as MGHRA and CDR2 as YSYEKL. Trimming took off 1 base at V and 5 bases at J, with 6 bases between the two ends. The CDR3 covers 13 residues. The CDR3 DNA sequence: TGCGCCAGCAGCCAAGCAGGGGATCAGCCCCAGCATTTT. Protein product: CASSQAGDQPQHF.

V is TRBV5-4 and J is TRBJ1-1; 7 nucleotides align to TRBD1. The CDR3 has 14 residues. V lost 4 bases and J lost 5; bases outside the gene matches: 8. From germline, CDR1 is SGHNT and CDR2 YYREEE (reference sequence). The CDR3 reads CASSGPTGQTEAFF. DNA for the CDR3: TGTGCCAGCAGCGGGCCGACAGGGCAAACTGAAGCTTTCTTT.

The gene calls are TRBV28 and TRBJ1-1; the D is unclear. CDR1 MDHEN and CDR2 SYDVKM come from the germline V gene. The V and J ends lost 6 bases and 1 base respectively, with 6 bases between them. There are 12 residues in the CDR3. CDR3 protein: CASRPGNTEAFF. The CDR3 region has the DNA TGTGCCAGCAGGCCAGGGAACACTGAAGCTTTCTTT. The whole variable domain, filled in from reference TRBV28 and TRBJ1-1, reads DVKVTQSSRYLVKRTGEKVFLECVQDMDHENMFWYRQDPGLGLRLIYFSYDVKMKEKGDIPEGYSVSREKKERFSLILESASTNQTSMYLCASRPGNTEAFFGQGTRLTVV.

This clone was recorded once. The gene calls are TRBV7-9 and TRBJ2-5; TRBD2 is a possible D gene (6 bases). CDR1 is SEHNR and CDR2 is FQNEAQ in the germline V gene (reference sequence). Trimming pared 5 bases from V and 0 bases from J, leaving 13 bases between. This CDR3 is built from 15 residues. The CDR3 here is CASSPGRGYQETQYF. CDR3 DNA sequence: TGTGCCAGCAGCCCGGGACGGGGGTACCAAGAGACCCAGTACTTC.

This chain links TRBV7-9 with TRBJ2-7; weak D call: TRBD1 (6 bases). Germline V gives CDR1 SEHNR, CDR2 FQNEAQ (reference sequence). The CDR3 consists of 14 residues. V was shortened by 7 bases and J by 1 base, with 14 bases between the two germline ends. CDR3 coding DNA: TGTGCCAGCAAGAGGAAGGGGGATTCCTACGAGCAGTACTTC. This sequence encodes CASKRKGDSYEQYF.

This chain joins TRBV9 and TRBJ2-2; TRBD1 matches 11 bases. V dropped 0 bases and J dropped 6; count of bases not matched to a gene: 7. The CDR3 has 17 amino acids. CDR1 and CDR2 (germline): SGDLS, YYNGEE. CDR3 in amino acids: CASSVGLGQGVAGELFF. The CDR3 nucleotides read TGTGCCAGCAGCGTAGGCCTGGGACAGGGGGTGGCCGGGGAGCTGTTTTTT.

The chain carries TRBV2 and TRBJ1-2; possibly TRBD1 for D (5 bases). The germline CDR1 and CDR2 sequences are SNHLY and FYNNEI. This CDR3 spans 14 amino acids. Trimming pared 1 base from V and 8 bases from J, leaving 14 bases between. The CDR3 DNA reads as TGTGCCAGCAGTGAAGTGGGCAGGGTGGCCGGCTACACCTTC. This encodes CASSEVGRVAGYTF.

There are a few counts of this clone. The chain joins TRBV5-1 to TRBJ1-1; D possibly corresponds to TRBD1 (6 bases). V was trimmed by 2 bases and J by 4 bases, leaving 9 bases between them. The CDR3 sequence is 13 residues long. Germline assignment: CDR1 SGHRS and CDR2 YFSETQ. The DNA for the CDR3 is TGCGCCAGCAGCTTAGAACAGGGCACTGAAGCTTTCTTT. This sequence encodes CASSLEQGTEAFF. The full variable domain, its missing parts supplied by reference TRBV5-1 and TRBJ1-1, is KAGVTQTPRYLIKTRGQQVTLSCSPISGHRSVSWYQQTPGQGLQFLFEYFSETQRNKGNFPGRFSGRQFSNSRSEMNVSTLELGDSALYLCASSLEQGTEAFFGQGTRLTVV.

This chain links TRBV28 with TRBJ1-1; D is possibly TRBD1 (6 bases). The CDR3 extends over 14 amino acids. V was trimmed by 2 bases and J by 5 bases, leaving 12 bases between them. Germline CDR1 is MDHEN and CDR2 is SYDVKM. The CDR3 DNA follows: TGTGCCAGCAGTTTAACGCAGGGGCTGACTGAAGCTTTCTTT. Translated: CASSLTQGLTEAFF. Variable domain in full (rest from reference TRBV28 and TRBJ1-1): DVKVTQSSRYLVKRTGEKVFLECVQDMDHENMFWYRQDPGLGLRLIYFSYDVKMKEKGDIPEGYSVSREKKERFSLILESASTNQTSMYLCASSLTQGLTEAFFGQGTRLTVV.

DNA for the CDR3: TGTGCCAGCAGCTCTCAGGGGAGGGCCTCAGATACGCAGTATTTT. Protein: CASSSQGRASDTQYF. The chain is built from TRBV7-2 and TRBJ2-3; D is possibly TRBD2 (7 bases). Trimming pared 4 bases from V and 4 bases from J, leaving 15 bases between. This CDR3 is 15 amino acids long. Germline V lookup: CDR1 SGHTA, CDR2 FQGNSA.

This clone was seen once. The chain is built from TRBV9 and TRBJ1-3, with D possibly TRBD1 on 5 matching bases. The CDR3 runs to 16 residues. Germline CDR1 is SGDLS and CDR2 is YYNGEE. V lost 0 bases and J 3 bases, leaving 13 bases between the germline ends. The CDR3 sequence is CASSVGAGSSGNTIYF. The CDR3 coding sequence is TGTGCCAGCAGCGTAGGAGCAGGGTCTAGTGGAAACACCATATATTTT.

CDR3 amino acids: CASSLTGGYGYTF. The CDR3 DNA reads TGTGCCAGCAGTTTGACAGGGGGCTATGGCTACACCTTC. J is TRBJ1-2 and V is TRBV27, with TRBD1 identical over 9 bases. Unmatched junction bases numbered 0, after V lost 3 bases and J lost 4 bases. Germline CDR1 and CDR2: MNHEY and SMNVEV (reference sequence). This CDR3 comprises 13 residues.

V gene TRBV27 combines with J gene TRBJ1-2; 12 bases line up with TRBD1. CDR1 and CDR2 from the germline V gene are MNHEY and SMNVEV (reference sequence). This CDR3 is 14 amino acids long. The V and J ends lost 5 bases and 5 bases, in that order; junction bases with no gene match: 3. The CDR3 nucleotides read TGTGCCAGCAGTCTGGGACAGGGGGCTTATGGCTACACCTTC. Encoded protein: CASSLGQGAYGYTF.

This sequence joins TRBV5-1 and TRBJ2-1; 9 bases align to TRBD2. There are 14 residues in the CDR3. CDR1 is SGHRS, CDR2 YFSETQ, per germline. With V trimmed by 0 bases and J by 8 bases, 3 bases remained unmatched. The chain's CDR3 is CASSLASGTYEQFF. In DNA, the CDR3 is TGCGCCAGCAGCTTGGCTAGCGGGACGTATGAGCAGTTCTTC. The variable domain in full, with the rest retrieved from reference TRBV5-1 and TRBJ2-1, is KAGVTQTPRYLIKTRGQQVTLSCSPISGHRSVSWYQQTPGQGLQFLFEYFSETQRNKGNFPGRFSGRQFSNSRSEMNVSTLELGDSALYLCASSLASGTYEQFFGPGTRLTVL.

V gene TRBV3-1 (or the pseudogene TRBV3-2) combines with J gene TRBJ1-1, with TRBD1 matching over 7 bases. This CDR3 has 14 residues. Per germline, CDR1 LGHDT and CDR2 YNNKEL (reference sequence). V was clipped by 1 base and J by 6 bases; unmatched bases: 5. In DNA form, the CDR3 reads TGTGCCAGCAGCCAAGTTCAGGGGGTCTCTGAAGCTTTCTTT. Translation: CASSQVQGVSEAFF.